This T cell receptor beta chain was captured by sequencing in a study of cytomegalovirus exposure and HLA in healthy donors. Notes on the study in general: A later analysis showed that HLA-associated TCR beta chains had undergone more clonal expansion than equally common others.

Remarks on this clone: Its antigen is unknown.

PCR was performed using 60 Vbeta and 13 Jbeta primers. Sequenced by immunoSEQ multiplex PCR; TCRdb stores in-frame clones only, minus some. The data hold 30,000 to 40,000 clones, with roughly 84% observed a single time. The germline V gene has CDR1 ENHRY and CDR2 SYGVKD. The CDR3 is 14 residues long. The V segment lost 3 bases and the J segment 3 bases; nucleotides outside the gene matches: 2. The TCR comes from a woman aged 18-30 years in good health and CMV-seronegative. This chain links TRBV10-3 with TRBJ2-4; 7 nucleotides agree with TRBD1. The sequenced material came from PBMCs. CDR3 nucleotide sequence: TGTGCCATCAGTGACCCAGGGGGCAAAAACATTCAGTACTTC. Amino acid sequence: CAISDPGGKNIQYF.